This TCR beta chain was obtained from a study of molecular identifiers for immune sequencing clone quantification. Investigators produced naive CD8 libraries from about 19,000 to 1,100,000 sorted cells, drawing on 10%, 30% or 50% RNA. CDR3 length: 16 amino acids. CDR1 is SQVTM, CDR2 ANQGSEA, per germline. With V trimmed by 6 bases and J by 0 bases, 14 bases remained unmatched. TCRdb reprocessed the PCR reads via MiXCR and lists one record per CDR3 protein. This table has hundreds of thousands of distinct CDR3 sequences, roughly 21% appearing once. About this clonotype: A much larger clone lies a single base off, so this may be a read error.

The chain recombines TRBV29-1 with TRBJ2-7; 7 bases fit TRBD1. The sequenced material came from naive CD8+ T cells from blood, with Jurkat cell RNA spiked in. Noted subset: FACS-sorted CD8+CD4-CCR7+CD45RA+ naive T cells. The source of this sequence is a human donor in good health. Some libraries in this study had Jurkat cell RNA spiked in. The CDR3 reads CSVESTVGTASYEQYF. In DNA form, the CDR3 reads TGCAGCGTGGAAAGTACGGTAGGGACAGCCTCCTACGAGCAGTACTTC.